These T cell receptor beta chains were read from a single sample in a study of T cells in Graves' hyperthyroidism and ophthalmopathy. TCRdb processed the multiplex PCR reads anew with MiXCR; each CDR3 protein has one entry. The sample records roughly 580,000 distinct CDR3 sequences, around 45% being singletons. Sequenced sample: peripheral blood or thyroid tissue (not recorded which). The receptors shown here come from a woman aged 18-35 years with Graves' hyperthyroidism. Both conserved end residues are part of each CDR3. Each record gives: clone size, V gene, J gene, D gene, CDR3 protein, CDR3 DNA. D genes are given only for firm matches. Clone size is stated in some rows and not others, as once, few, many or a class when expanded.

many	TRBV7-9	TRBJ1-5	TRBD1	CASSSDDRASNQPQHF	TGTGCCAGCAGCTCCGACGACAGGGCGTCCAATCAGCCCCAGCATTTT
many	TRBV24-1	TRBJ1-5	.	CATSDLGNQPQHF	TGTGCCACCAGTGATCTGGGCAATCAGCCCCAGCATTTT
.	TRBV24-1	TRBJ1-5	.	CATSWTDGQPQHF	TGTGCCACCAGTTGGACAGATGGTCAGCCCCAGCATTTT
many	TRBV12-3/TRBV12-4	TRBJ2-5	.	CASSPGDQETQYF	TGTGCCAGCAGCCCAGGGGACCAAGAGACCCAGTACTTC
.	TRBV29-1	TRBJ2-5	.	CSGVGLAQETQYF	TGCAGCGGGGTGGGCCTAGCTCAAGAGACCCAGTACTTC
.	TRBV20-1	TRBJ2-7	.	CSARALRYEQYF	TGCAGTGCTAGGGCCTTAAGATACGAGCAGTACTTC
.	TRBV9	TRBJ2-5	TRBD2	CASSIGLAGETQYF	TGTGCCAGCAGCATAGGACTAGCGGGAGAGACCCAGTACTTC
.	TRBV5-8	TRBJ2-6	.	CASSFLDSGANVLTF	TGTGCCAGCAGCTTTCTGGACTCTGGGGCCAACGTCCTGACTTTC
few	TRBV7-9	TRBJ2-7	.	CASSLYNRDEQYF	TGTGCCAGCAGCTTATACAACAGGGACGAGCAGTACTTC
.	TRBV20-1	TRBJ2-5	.	CSATNRARGETQYF	TGCAGTGCCACCAACAGGGCCCGCGGAGAGACCCAGTACTTC
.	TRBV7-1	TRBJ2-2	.	CASSHARGLGTGELFF	TGTGCCAGCAGTCATGCCCGGGGGCTTGGCACCGGGGAGCTGTTTTTT
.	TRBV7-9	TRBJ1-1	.	CASSLPTGYTEAFF	TGTGCCAGCAGCTTGCCAACAGGATACACTGAAGCTTTCTTT
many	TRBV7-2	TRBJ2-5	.	CASSLVRRETQYF	TGTGCCAGCAGCTTAGTCCGTCGGGAGACCCAGTACTTC
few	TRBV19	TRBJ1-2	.	CASSIRDSNLYGYTF	TGTGCCAGTAGTATCCGGGACTCCAACCTGTATGGCTACACCTTC
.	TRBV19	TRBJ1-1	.	CASSIDQGAAFF	TGTGCCAGTAGTATAGATCAGGGCGCAGCTTTCTTT
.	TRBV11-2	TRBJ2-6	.	CASSPKTGNPYSGANVLTF	TGTGCCAGCAGCCCCAAAACAGGAAACCCCTACTCTGGGGCCAACGTCCTGACTTTC
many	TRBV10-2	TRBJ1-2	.	CASSGGEHYGYTF	TGCGCCAGCAGTGGCGGGGAACACTATGGCTACACCTTC
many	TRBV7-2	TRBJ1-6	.	CASSQGNSPLHF	TGTGCCAGCAGCCAAGGGAATTCACCCCTCCACTTT
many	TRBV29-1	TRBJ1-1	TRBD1	CSVGIQGAGTEAFF	TGCAGCGTTGGGATACAGGGGGCTGGGACTGAAGCTTTCTTT
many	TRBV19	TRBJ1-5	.	CASSWGFQPQHF	TGTGCCAGTAGTTGGGGGTTTCAGCCCCAGCATTTT
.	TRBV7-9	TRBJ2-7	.	CASSGRGQYF	TGTGCCAGCAGCGGCAGGGGGCAGTACTTC
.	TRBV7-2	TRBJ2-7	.	CASSSGREEQYF	TGTGCCAGCTCATCGGGCAGGGAGGAGCAGTACTTC
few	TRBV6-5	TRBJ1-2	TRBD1	CASSEDRGGGYTF	TGTGCCAGCAGTGAGGACAGGGGTGGCGGCTACACCTTC
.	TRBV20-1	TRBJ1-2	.	CSARDRGGYGYAF	TGCAGTGCTAGAGATCGTGGAGGGTATGGCTACGCCTTC
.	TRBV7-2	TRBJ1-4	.	CASSQDGGTNEKLFF	TGCGCCAGCAGCCAAGATGGAGGTACTAATGAAAAACTGTTTTTT
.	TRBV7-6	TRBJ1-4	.	CASRISVEEEKLFF	TGTGCCAGCAGAATCTCTGTGGAGGAGGAAAAACTGTTTTTT
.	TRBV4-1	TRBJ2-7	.	CASSQDRASALYEQYF	TGCGCCAGCAGCCAAGATAGAGCTAGCGCCTTATACGAGCAGTACTTC
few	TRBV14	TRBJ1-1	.	CASSQEPGWTEAFF	TGTGCCAGCAGCCAAGAACCAGGGTGGACTGAAGCTTTCTTT
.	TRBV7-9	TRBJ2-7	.	CASSQPGVDEQYF	TGTGCCAGCAGCCAACCCGGGGTGGACGAGCAGTACTTC
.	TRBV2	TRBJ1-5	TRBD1	CASSEQGQGYNQPQHF	TGTGCCAGCAGTGAACAGGGACAGGGCTACAATCAGCCCCAGCATTTT
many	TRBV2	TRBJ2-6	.	CASQREGANVLTF	TGTGCCAGCCAGAGAGAGGGGGCCAACGTCCTGACTTTC
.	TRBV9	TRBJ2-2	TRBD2	CASSVGQSGRAPGELFF	TGTGCCAGCAGCGTAGGGCAAAGCGGGAGGGCCCCCGGGGAGCTGTTTTTT
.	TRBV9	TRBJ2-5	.	CASSVRQGGEETQYF	TGTGCCAGCAGCGTAAGGCAGGGTGGCGAAGAGACCCAGTACTTC
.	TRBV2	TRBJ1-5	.	CASRRLSGNQPQHF	TGTGCCAGCAGGAGATTGAGTGGCAATCAGCCCCAGCATTTT
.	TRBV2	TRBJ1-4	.	CASSLEGTGGRGEKLFF	TGTGCCAGCAGCTTGGAAGGGACGGGCGGCCGTGGTGAAAAACTGTTTTTT
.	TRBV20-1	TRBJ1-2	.	CSARGRVGVAF	TGCAGTGCTAGAGGCAGGGTGGGGGTCGCCTTC
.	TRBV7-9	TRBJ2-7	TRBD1	CASSPGTGFEQYF	TGTGCCAGCAGCCCCGGGACAGGGTTCGAGCAGTACTTC
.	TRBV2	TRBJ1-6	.	CASRILSVDSPLHF	TGTGCCAGCAGGATTCTCTCGGTAGATTCACCCCTCCACTTT
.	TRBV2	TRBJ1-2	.	CASSLSGLGYGYTF	TGTGCCAGCAGCCTTAGCGGGTTAGGTTATGGCTACACCTTC
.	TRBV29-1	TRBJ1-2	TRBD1	CSGQGDGYTF	TGCAGTGGACAGGGCGATGGCTACACCTTC
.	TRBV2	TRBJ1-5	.	CASSPWTDDQPQHF	TGTGCCAGCAGTCCGTGGACAGACGATCAGCCCCAGCATTTT
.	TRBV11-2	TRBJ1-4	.	CASSLDSGATNEKLFF	TGTGCCAGCAGCTTAGACAGCGGGGCAACTAATGAAAAACTGTTTTTT
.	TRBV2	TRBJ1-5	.	CASSFTPYSNQPQHF	TGTGCCAGCAGCTTCACACCGTATAGCAATCAGCCCCAGCATTTT
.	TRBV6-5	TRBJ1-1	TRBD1	CASSFLDRGRDTEAFF	TGTGCCAGCAGTTTCCTCGACAGGGGGCGGGACACTGAAGCTTTCTTT
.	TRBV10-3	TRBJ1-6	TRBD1	CAIRDRGPNSPLHF	TGTGCCATCAGAGACAGGGGGCCTAATTCACCCCTCCACTTT
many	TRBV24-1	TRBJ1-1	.	CATSDHGDPNTEAFF	TGTGCCACCAGTGATCACGGGGATCCGAACACTGAAGCTTTCTTT
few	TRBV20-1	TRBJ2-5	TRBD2	CSARAPGLVIQYF	TGCAGTGCTAGAGCTCCGGGACTAGTTATCCAGTACTTC
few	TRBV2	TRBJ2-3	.	CASRQLGSTDTQYF	TGTGCCAGCAGGCAACTTGGGAGCACAGATACGCAGTATTTT
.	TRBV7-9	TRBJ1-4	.	CASSLLAGASTNEKLFF	TGTGCCAGCAGCTTACTCGCGGGCGCCTCAACTAATGAAAAACTGTTTTTT
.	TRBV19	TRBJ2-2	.	CASNTGGELFF	TGTGCCAGTAACACGGGTGGGGAGCTGTTTTTT
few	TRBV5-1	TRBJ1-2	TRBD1	CASSQPGGVYGYTF	TGCGCCAGCAGCCAACCAGGGGGTGTCTATGGCTACACCTTC